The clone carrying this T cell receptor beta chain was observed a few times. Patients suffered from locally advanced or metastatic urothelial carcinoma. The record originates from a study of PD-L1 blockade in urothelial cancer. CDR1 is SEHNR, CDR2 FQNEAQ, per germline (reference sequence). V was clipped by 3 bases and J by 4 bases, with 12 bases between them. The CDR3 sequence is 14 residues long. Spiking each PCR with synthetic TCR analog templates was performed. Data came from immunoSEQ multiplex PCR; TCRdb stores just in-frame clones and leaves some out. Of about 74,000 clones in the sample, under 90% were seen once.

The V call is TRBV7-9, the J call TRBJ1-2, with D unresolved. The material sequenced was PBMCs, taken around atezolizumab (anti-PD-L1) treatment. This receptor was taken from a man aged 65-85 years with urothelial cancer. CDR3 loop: CASSFRNEAYGYTF. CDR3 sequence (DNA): TGTGCCAGCAGCTTTCGAAATGAGGCCTATGGCTACACCTTC. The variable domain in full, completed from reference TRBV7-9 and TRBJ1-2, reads DTGVSQNPRHKITKRGQNVTFRCDPISEHNRLYWYRQTLGQGPEFLTYFQNEAQLEKSRLLSDRFSAERPKGSFSTLEIQRTEQGDSAMYLCASSFRNEAYGYTFGSGTRLTVV.